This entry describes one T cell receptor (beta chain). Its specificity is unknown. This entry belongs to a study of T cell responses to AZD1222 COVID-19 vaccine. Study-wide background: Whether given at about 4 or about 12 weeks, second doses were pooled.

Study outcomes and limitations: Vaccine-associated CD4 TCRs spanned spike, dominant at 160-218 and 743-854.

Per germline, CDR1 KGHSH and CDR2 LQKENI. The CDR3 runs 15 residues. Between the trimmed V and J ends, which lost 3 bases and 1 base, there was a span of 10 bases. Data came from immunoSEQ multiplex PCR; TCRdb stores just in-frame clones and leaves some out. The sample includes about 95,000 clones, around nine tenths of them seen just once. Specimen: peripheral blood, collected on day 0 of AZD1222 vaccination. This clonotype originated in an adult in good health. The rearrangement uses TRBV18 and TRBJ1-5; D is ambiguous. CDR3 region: CASSPSSLSNQPQHF. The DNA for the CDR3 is TGTGCCAGCTCACCCTCGTCTCTCAGCAATCAGCCCCAGCATTTT.